These 20 T cell receptor beta chains share one sample of origin, sequenced in a study of identical twins. TCRdb called the 5' RACE reads again in MiXCR, with one record for every CDR3 protein. The sample has around 680,000 distinct CDR3 sequences; around 8.3% are singletons. These same data were also listed under a study on yellow fever vaccine responses in identical twins.

Sequenced: PBMCs. All receptors derive from a woman under 30 in good health.

In its sample, this clonotype was seen a few times. This chain joins TRBV6-5 and TRBJ2-2; 7 positions match TRBD1. The CDR3 length is 18 residues. The trim removed 3 bases at V and 1 base at J, leaving 11 bases unmatched. From germline, CDR1 is MNHEY and CDR2 SVGAGI. CDR3 nucleotides: TGTGCCAGCAGTTATAGCTTTGGACAGGCCGTGAACACCGGGGAGCTGTTTTTT. This codes for CASSYSFGQAVNTGELFF.

The J gene is TRBJ2-1, the V gene TRBV28; tentatively, D is TRBD2 (6 bases). This CDR3 has 17 amino acids. Germline V gene sequence: CDR1 MDHEN, CDR2 SYDVKM. The ends were cut back, 6 bases at V and 2 bases at J, with 20 bases in the middle. CDR3 amino acids: CASRNSGLFGAYNEQFF. For the CDR3, the DNA is TGTGCCAGCAGAAATTCGGGACTTTTCGGCGCCTACAATGAGCAGTTCTTC.

The rearrangement uses TRBV6-5 and TRBJ1-5; D unresolved. The germline V gene has CDR1 MNHEY and CDR2 SVGAGI. This CDR3 is built from 13 residues. V was clipped by 2 bases and J by 3 bases, with 5 bases between them. CDR3 nucleotides: TGTGCCAGCAGTTACGAATCCAATCAGCCCCAGCATTTT. It is translated as CASSYESNQPQHF.

The chain is built from TRBV27 and TRBJ2-3; 9 nucleotides line up with TRBD1. V gave up 6 bases and J gave up 7 bases; unmatched junction bases: 8. CDR3 length: 14 amino acids. Germline V lookup: CDR1 MNHEY, CDR2 SMNVEV (reference sequence). CDR3 loop: CASRTTGGVNTQYF. The DNA for the CDR3 is TGTGCCAGCAGGACGACAGGGGGTGTTAATACGCAGTATTTT.

This clonotype was observed a handful of times. The chain joins TRBV6-1 to TRBJ2-7; weak D call: TRBD2 (7 bases). Germline assignment: CDR1 MNHNS and CDR2 SASEGT. There are 17 residues in the CDR3. V lost 5 bases, J lost 0 bases, and 20 bases lay in between. The CDR3 nucleotides are TGTGCCAGCAGTCCCTACTATGCGGGGGCCTCCTCCTACGAGCAGTACTTC. Translation gives CASSPYYAGASSYEQYF.

Ten or more counts support this clonotype. The chain combines TRBV12-3 or TRBV12-4 with TRBJ2-1; D is perhaps TRBD1 or TRBD2 (5 bases each). V was pared by 1 base and J by 5 bases, with 9 bases between. This CDR3 contains 14 residues. The chain's CDR3 is CASSLGGYHNEQFF. The CDR3 DNA sequence: TGTGCCAGCAGTTTAGGGGGGTATCACAATGAGCAGTTCTTC.

This clonotype was seen a handful of times. The chain couples TRBV4-3 to TRBJ2-7, with D maybe TRBD1 (6 bases). V was shortened by 0 bases and J by 1 base, with 13 bases between the two germline ends. The germline gives CDR1 LGHNA, CDR2 YSLEER. The CDR3 spans 16 residues. The CDR3 nucleotides read TGCGCCAGCAGCCAAGAGCAGGACAGCTTATCCTACGAGCAGTACTTC. Protein product: CASSQEQDSLSYEQYF.

This clonotype was detected a few times. The chain recombines TRBV11-2 with TRBJ2-7; 9 nucleotides agree with TRBD2. Trimming took 5 bases from V and 3 from J; bases not matched to a gene: 5. CDR1 and CDR2 from the germline V gene are SGHAT and FQNNGV. The CDR3 spans 14 residues. The CDR3 reads CASSKTSGVYEQYF. CDR3 nucleotides: TGTGCCAGCAGCAAGACTAGCGGTGTCTACGAGCAGTACTTC.

This rearrangement joins TRBV5-1 to TRBJ2-2; 10 bases are shared with TRBD2. The germline gives CDR1 SGHRS, CDR2 YFSETQ. The CDR3 contains 15 residues. V shed 5 bases and J 7 bases; nucleotides not matched to a gene: 8. This chain's CDR3 is CASRSAGGPIGELFF. The CDR3 DNA is TGCGCCAGCAGATCAGCGGGAGGGCCGATCGGGGAGCTGTTTTTT.

The chain uses TRBV3-1 and TRBJ1-1; no clear D. The germline V gene encodes CDR1 LGHDT and CDR2 YNNKEL (reference sequence). CDR3 length equals 12 residues. V was clipped by 2 bases and J by 6 bases, with 7 bases between them. DNA of the CDR3: TGTGCCAGCAGCCAATTCGACTCTGAAGCTTTCTTT. It encodes CASSQFDSEAFF.

In its sample, this clonotype was seen many times. This rearrangement joins TRBV12-3 or TRBV12-4 to TRBJ2-7; a weak D match, TRBD2 (5 bases). Trimming left V 6 bases short and J 0 bases short, with 15 bases between. This CDR3 is 15 amino acids long. This chain's CDR3 is CASSRGSQTSYEQYF. Written as DNA, the CDR3 is TGTGCCAGCAGCCGCGGGTCTCAAACCTCCTACGAGCAGTACTTC.

The table lists this clonotype with many counts. The V and J genes are TRBV6-1 and TRBJ2-1; TRBD1 matches 9 bases. This CDR3 region has 15 residues. Trimming took 6 bases from V and 5 from J; bases not matched to a gene: 8. Germline assignment: CDR1 MNHNS and CDR2 SASEGT. The CDR3 region is CASSTTGGFHNEQFF. The CDR3 coding sequence is TGTGCCAGCAGCACGACAGGGGGTTTTCACAATGAGCAGTTCTTC.

This clonotype was recorded at least ten times. The junction and the germline gene differ at one end; a read error may be behind it. The CDR3 region is CASSLDGYGYTF. For the CDR3, the DNA is TGTGCCAGCAGCTTAGACGGCTATGGCTACACCTTC. This chain links TRBV5-1 with TRBJ1-2; D is undetermined. Germline V lookup: CDR1 SGHRS, CDR2 YFSETQ. The CDR3 sequence is 12 residues long.

This clonotype occurred many times. The gene calls are TRBV28 and TRBJ2-7; the D gene is possibly TRBD1 (6 bases). The CDR3 covers 11 residues. V gave up 5 bases and J gave up 9 bases, with 11 bases separating them. Germline V gives CDR1 MDHEN, CDR2 SYDVKM. The CDR3 DNA sequence: TGTGCCAGCAGTCTCAGAGGGGGGCAGTACTTC. Translation gives CASSLRGGQYF.

This clonotype has just a few counts. The J gene is TRBJ1-1, the V gene TRBV4-2, with 9 bases matching TRBD1. Germline CDR1 reads LGHNA; CDR2 reads YNFKEQ. The ends lost 4 bases at V and 1 base at J; junction bases unmatched: 4. The CDR3 consists of 15 residues. CDR3 loop: CASSLRQGENTEAFF. In DNA form, the CDR3 reads TGTGCCAGCAGCCTACGACAGGGGGAGAACACTGAAGCTTTCTTT.

This chain links TRBV7-9 with TRBJ2-7; 11 nucleotides agree with TRBD2. CDR3 length equals 15 residues. CDR1 SEHNR and CDR2 FQNEAQ come from the germline V gene (reference sequence). J gave up 6 bases and V 1 base, and 5 bases lay outside the gene matches. The CDR3 nucleotides are TGTGCCAGCAGCTTAGGGTTAGCGGGAGGGACCGAGCAGTACTTC. Its protein product is CASSLGLAGGTEQYF. The whole variable domain, remainder taken from reference TRBV7-9 and TRBJ2-7, is DTGVSQNPRHKITKRGQNVTFRCDPISEHNRLYWYRQTLGQGPEFLTYFQNEAQLEKSRLLSDRFSAERPKGSFSTLEIQRTEQGDSAMYLCASSLGLAGGTEQYFGPGTRLTVT.

This clonotype was found a few times. This chain joins TRBV6-4 and TRBJ2-1; 7 nucleotides align to TRBD2. The J segment lost 10 bases and the V segment lost 5 bases, leaving 11 bases of the junction unmatched. Germline CDR1 is MRHNA and CDR2 is SNTAGT. This CDR3 is 14 amino acids long. CDR3 sequence (DNA): TGTGCCAGCAGTCCCACGGGGGGTCCTGAAGAGCAGTTCTTC. Translation: CASSPTGGPEEQFF.

This chain links TRBV20-1 with TRBJ2-5, with D perhaps given as TRBD1 or TRBD2 (7 bases each). Germline lookup yields CDR1 DFQATT and CDR2 SNEGSKA (reference sequence). V was pared by 6 bases and J by 6 bases, with 20 bases between. The CDR3 totals 14 residues. This chain's CDR3 is CSASIDREGKTQYF. CDR3 nucleotide sequence: TGCAGTGCATCGATAGACAGGGAGGGTAAGACCCAGTACTTC.

This clonotype was recorded at least ten times. This chain joins TRBV7-3 and TRBJ2-2; a weak D match, TRBD2 (5 bases). Germline V CDR1 and CDR2: SGHTA, FQGTGA. Trimming cost V 1 base and J 1 base, with 16 bases left between them. This CDR3 has 18 amino acids. CDR3 amino acids: CASSLIAPVLGNTGELFF. The DNA for the CDR3 is TGTGCCAGCAGCTTAATAGCGCCCGTGTTGGGGAACACCGGGGAGCTGTTTTTT. Together with reference TRBV7-3 and TRBJ2-2, the CDR3 gives the full variable domain: GAGVSQTPSNKVTEKGKYVELRCDPISGHTALYWYRQSLGQGPEFLIYFQGTGAADDSGLPNDRFFAVRPEGSVSTLKIQRTERGDSAVYLCASSLIAPVLGNTGELFFGEGSRLTVL.

This chain joins TRBV7-9 and TRBJ2-2; D ambiguous. Looked up from germline, CDR1 is SEHNR and CDR2 is FQNEAQ (reference sequence). The CDR3 is made up of 11 amino acids. V lost 10 bases and J 6 bases, leaving 9 bases between the germline ends. CDR3 coding DNA: TGTGCCAACGAACCTTCCGGGGAGCTGTTTTTT. Its protein is CANEPSGELFF. The complete variable domain, with remaining parts taken from reference TRBV7-9 and TRBJ2-2, reads DTGVSQNPRHKITKRGQNVTFRCDPISEHNRLYWYRQTLGQGPEFLTYFQNEAQLEKSRLLSDRFSAERPKGSFSTLEIQRTEQGDSAMYLCANEPSGELFFGEGSRLTVL.